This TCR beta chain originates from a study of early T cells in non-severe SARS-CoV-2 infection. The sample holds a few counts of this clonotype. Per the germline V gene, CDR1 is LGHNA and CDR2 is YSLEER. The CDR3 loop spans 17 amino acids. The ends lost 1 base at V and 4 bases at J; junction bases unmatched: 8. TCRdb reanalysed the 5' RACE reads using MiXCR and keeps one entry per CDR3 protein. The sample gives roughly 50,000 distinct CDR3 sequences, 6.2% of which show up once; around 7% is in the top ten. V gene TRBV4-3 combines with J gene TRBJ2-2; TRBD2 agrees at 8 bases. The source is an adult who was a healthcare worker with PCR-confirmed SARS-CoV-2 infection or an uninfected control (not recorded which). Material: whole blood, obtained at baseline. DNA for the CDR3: TGCGCCAGCAGCCAAGCCCTTACTAGCGGAATCACCGGGGAGCTGTTTTTT. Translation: CASSQALTSGITGELFF.